Listed below are T cell receptor beta chains from one sample, sequenced in a study of OX40 agonist ivuxolimab in advanced cancers. Generated by immunoSEQ multiplex PCR, the TCRdb table keeps only in-frame clones and is missing some. The sample has about 89,000 clones; under 95% are singletons. Sequencing used CD4+ or CD8+ T cells sorted from blood, obtained in a trial of the OX40 agonist ivuxolimab. These receptors were obtained from an adult with an advanced solid tumor such as melanoma, head and neck, liver or kidney cancer. CDR3s include the opening cysteine and the closing phenylalanine or tryptophan. The D gene is left open where the match is weak. Size is stated for part of the rows, as once, few or many counts, or as a class when the clone is expanded.

TRBJ1-1	TRBV27	.	.	CASSLYGGVTEAFF	TGTGCCAGCAGTTTATATGGGGGCGTCACTGAAGCTTTCTTT
TRBJ2-1	TRBV7-2	.	.	CASSLAPGYNEQFF	TGTGCCAGCAGCTTAGCCCCAGGATACAATGAGCAGTTCTTC
TRBJ2-7	TRBV6-4	TRBD1	.	CASSGPDRDEQYF	TGTGCCAGCAGTGGCCCGGACAGGGACGAGCAGTACTTC
TRBJ2-2	TRBV5-4	.	.	CASSSKTGNTGELFF	TGTGCCAGCAGCTCAAAGACAGGGAACACCGGGGAGCTGTTTTTT
TRBJ1-2	TRBV4-3	.	.	CASSQDWGIGGYTF	TGCGCCAGCAGCCAAGATTGGGGGATTGGTGGCTACACCTTC
TRBJ2-7	TRBV19	.	.	CASSNGRGSYEQYF	TGTGCCAGTAGCAACGGGCGGGGTTCCTACGAGCAGTACTTC
TRBJ2-2	TRBV15	TRBD2	.	CATSRERASGSTTGELFF	TGTGCCACCAGCAGAGAGCGGGCTAGCGGGAGCACCACCGGGGAGCTGTTTTTT
TRBJ1-3	TRBV19	.	.	CATQPQAFSGNTIYF	TGTGCCACCCAACCCCAGGCGTTCTCTGGAAACACCATATATTTT
TRBJ1-6	TRBV25-1	.	once	CASSVRASNSPLHF	TGTGCCAGCAGTGTTCGGGCATCGAATTCACCCCTCCACTTT
TRBJ1-1	TRBV7-2	TRBD1	.	CASSPTGTGGRGTEAFF	TGTGCCAGCAGCCCCACCGGGACAGGGGGCCGGGGCACTGAAGCTTTCTTT
TRBJ2-3	TRBV7-9	TRBD2	.	CASSFGTTLTDTQYF	TGTGCCAGCAGCTTTGGGACTACCCTCACAGATACGCAGTATTTT
TRBJ2-2	TRBV5-1	.	.	CASSPDRTNTGELFF	TGCGCCAGCAGCCCCGACAGAACGAACACCGGGGAGCTGTTTTTT
TRBJ2-5	TRBV18	.	.	CASSLLQNQETQYF	TGTGCCAGCTCCCTACTACAGAACCAAGAGACCCAGTACTTC
TRBJ2-1	TRBV5-1	.	once	CASSREPSSYNEQFF	TGCGCCAGCAGCAGGGAGCCAAGCTCCTACAATGAGCAGTTCTTC
TRBJ1-3	TRBV7-9	.	.	CASSQGQGNTIYF	TGTGCCAGCAGCCAAGGACAGGGAAACACCATATATTTT
TRBJ2-5	TRBV7-2	.	.	CASSLGGRAAQETQYF	TGTGCCAGCAGCTTAGGGGGACGGGCCGCCCAAGAGACCCAGTACTTC
TRBJ1-6	TRBV12-1	.	.	CASSFPQRGQGFRVSSPLHF	TGTGCCAGCAGCTTTCCCCAGAGGGGACAGGGTTTTAGGGTAAGTTCACCCCTCCACTTT
TRBJ2-2	TRBV4-3	.	few	CASSRSSNTGELFF	TGCGCCAGCAGCCGATCATCGAACACCGGGGAGCTGTTTTTT
TRBJ2-7	TRBV7-3	.	.	CASSLNREGEQYF	TGTGCCAGCAGCTTAAACAGGGAGGGCGAGCAGTACTTC
TRBJ1-4	TRBV7-2	TRBD1	once	CASRVRQGSEKLFF	TGTGCCAGCAGGGTTAGACAGGGGAGTGAAAAACTGTTTTTT
TRBJ1-2	TRBV2	TRBD1	few	CASSDRAGGHGYTF	TGTGCCAGCAGTGACCGAGCAGGGGGCCATGGCTACACCTTC
TRBJ1-2	TRBV4-3	TRBD1	.	CASSPDRGVNYGYTF	TGCGCCAGCAGCCCAGACAGGGGTGTAAACTATGGCTACACCTTC
TRBJ1-1	TRBV29-1	.	.	CSGHSSTEAFF	TGCAGCGGCCATTCCTCCACTGAAGCTTTCTTT
TRBJ2-3	TRBV5-1	.	.	CASSPQGRGPGDTQYF	TGCGCCAGCAGCCCCCAGGGGCGGGGGCCGGGAGATACGCAGTATTTT